Given below is one TCR beta chain in context. Within the sample, other DNA sequences also encode this same CDR3. The data stem from a study of shared clonotypes between healthy human individuals. The CDR3 runs 12 residues. Between the trimmed V and J ends, which lost 0 bases and 6 bases, there was a span of 3 bases. CDR1 is MNHNY, CDR2 SVGAGI, per germline (reference sequence). In the authors' methods: Filtering differed for immunoSEQ, which gave only junction sequences without quality scores. Method: immunoSEQ multiplex PCR; TCRdb's copy keeps in-frame clones and lacks some. That table furnishes V, J and clone size, whereas the DNA furnished D and trimming. This table has fewer than 2.5 million clones, roughly 93% appearing once.

The sequenced material came from naive CD4+ T cells from PBMCs. Described subset: CD45RA+ positively selected. The chain carries TRBV6-6 and TRBJ2-1; D gene unclear. This receptor was taken from a man younger than 35 in good health. Some clones in this sample may be carry-over from other donors' samples. In nucleotides, the CDR3 is TGTGCCAGCAGTTACTCCGGCAATGAGCAGTTCTTC. Amino acid sequence: CASSYSGNEQFF.